The 29 T cell receptor beta chains below all came from one sample that was sequenced in a study of T cell repertoires in cytomegalovirus infection. TCRdb called the reads again in MiXCR, with one record for every CDR3 protein. The sample has some 600,000 distinct CDR3 sequences; 24% are singletons. The sample was CD8+ T cells from PBMCs. All receptors derive from a human donor in good health (CMV status not recorded). Some clones in this sample may be carry-over from other donors' samples.

This clonotype was counted many times. This chain uses TRBV7-2 with TRBJ2-1, with TRBD2 matching 10 bases. Per germline, CDR1 SGHTA and CDR2 FQGNSA. The trim removed 1 base at V and 4 bases at J, leaving 7 bases unmatched. The CDR3 contains 17 residues. The CDR3 protein is CASSLDLAGDLYNEQFF. CDR3 sequence (DNA): TGTGCCAGCAGCTTAGATCTAGCGGGGGACCTTTACAATGAGCAGTTCTTC.

This clonotype has only a few counts. V usage is TRBV11-2 and J usage is TRBJ2-7, with TRBD2 matching over 7 bases. The CDR3 totals 15 residues. Trimming removed 3 bases from V and 5 bases from J; junction bases left unmatched: 10. Germline V gene sequence: CDR1 SGHAT, CDR2 FQNNGV. CDR3 bases: TGTGCCAGCAGCTTGGTGGGGGGGAGCCTTGACGAGCAGTACGTC. Amino acid sequence: CASSLVGGSLDEQYV.

At least ten counts were recorded for this clonotype. The J gene is TRBJ2-7, the V gene TRBV11-2, with D uncertain. Germline-derived CDR1 and CDR2 are SGHAT and FQNNGV. Trimming took 5 bases from V and 2 from J, leaving 16 bases between them. The CDR3 covers 15 residues. This CDR3 is CASSLYPEFPYEQYF. The CDR3 DNA reads as TGTGCCAGCAGCCTATACCCGGAGTTTCCCTACGAGCAGTACTTC.

This clonotype came up a few times. The CDR3 nucleotides are TGTGCCAGCAGTCACGGGGCCTACGAGCAGTACGTC. Translating it yields CASSHGAYEQYV. The V gene is TRBV6-2 or TRBV6-3, the J gene TRBJ2-7; D is perhaps TRBD2 (5 bases). V lost 5 bases to trimming and J lost 2 bases, with 7 bases between them. Per germline, CDR1 MNHEY and CDR2 SVGEGT. The CDR3 covers 12 residues.

This clonotype occurred many times. The chain employs TRBV7-2 and TRBJ2-2; no clear D. V shed 0 bases and J shed 0 bases, with 5 bases lying between them. CDR1 SGHTA and CDR2 FQGNSA come from the germline V gene. This CDR3 is 15 amino acids long. The CDR3 sequence: CASSLATANTGELFF. DNA of the CDR3: TGTGCCAGCAGCTTAGCCACTGCGAACACCGGGGAGCTGTTTTTT.

Comment on this clonotype: The CDR3 carries no conserved terminal phenylalanine or tryptophan, so it likely arises from a read error. V usage is TRBV6-6 and J usage is TRBJ1-5; D is unclear. V lost 0 bases and J lost 0, with 6 bases in between. This CDR3 is 15 amino acids long. Per the germline V gene, CDR1 is MNHNY and CDR2 is SVGAGI (reference sequence). The CDR3 coding sequence is TGTGCCAGCAGTTACTCACGGGTTAGCAATCAGCCCCAGCATTCT. Amino acids: CASSYSRVSNQPQHS.

The chain is built from TRBV25-1 and TRBJ2-3, with D unclear. The CDR3 is made up of 12 amino acids. Germline loops: CDR1 MGHDK, CDR2 SYGVNS. V was pared by 3 bases and J by 7 bases, with 8 bases between. This CDR3 reads CASSESVYTQYF. The CDR3 region has the DNA TGTGCCAGCAGTGAGTCCGTTTATACGCAGTATTTT.

This clonotype showed up many times. V is TRBV14 and J is TRBJ2-7; tentative D call: TRBD1 (5 bases). With 0 bases removed from V and 4 bases from J, the gap between germline ends came to 16 bases. Germline-derived CDR1 and CDR2 are SGHDN and FVKESK. The CDR3 is 16 amino acids. The CDR3: CASSQDWGSPDYEQYF. The CDR3 region has the DNA TGTGCCAGCAGCCAAGATTGGGGCTCCCCGGATTACGAGCAGTACTTC.

This chain's CDR3 is CVSSWGSYEQYV. CDR3 in DNA: TGTGTCAGCAGCTGGGGGTCCTACGAGCAGTACGTC. The chain recombines TRBV5-5 with TRBJ2-7; D possibly uses TRBD1 or TRBD2 (5 bases each). This CDR3 comprises 12 residues. Looked up from germline, CDR1 is SGHKS and CDR2 is YYEKEE (reference sequence).

This clonotype occurred many times. The gene calls are TRBV28 and TRBJ1-3; perhaps TRBD1 as D (5 bases). V gave up 6 bases and J gave up 2 bases, with 11 bases separating them. CDR3 length: 14 amino acids. Germline-derived CDR1 and CDR2 are MDHEN and SYDVKM. The CDR3 region is CASRVGGTGNTIYF. The CDR3 nucleotides read TGTGCCAGCAGAGTTGGGGGGACTGGAAACACCATATATTTT.

This clonotype was recorded at least ten times. The chain is built from TRBV5-4 and TRBJ2-2; 10 bases line up with TRBD1. CDR1 is SGHNT and CDR2 is YYREEE in the germline V gene (reference sequence). The CDR3 consists of 16 residues. After removal of 4 bases from V and 3 bases from J, the junction contained 6 bases not matched to a gene. CDR3: CASSLLGTGDTGELFF. The CDR3 DNA is TGTGCCAGCAGCCTACTCGGGACAGGGGACACCGGGGAGCTGTTTTTT.

This clonotype came up a few times. This chain uses TRBV12-3 or TRBV12-4 with TRBJ2-1, with a weak D call TRBD2 (6 bases). With 8 bases removed from V and 1 base from J, the gap between germline ends came to 15 bases. This CDR3 comprises 15 residues. CDR3 nucleotide sequence: TGTGCCAGCGTATCGAGCGGAGGGTCCTACAATGAGCAGTTCTTC. This sequence encodes CASVSSGGSYNEQFF.

This clonotype showed up just a few times. The chain is built from TRBV20-1 and TRBJ2-1, with D possibly called TRBD1 or TRBD2 (6 bases each). V was cut by 0 bases and J by 4 bases, with 10 bases left in between. CDR3 length: 14 amino acids. Per germline, CDR1 DFQATT and CDR2 SNEGSKA (reference sequence). The CDR3 loop reads CSARDRGAYNEQFF. The CDR3 DNA follows: TGCAGTGCTAGAGATAGGGGGGCATACAATGAGCAGTTCTTC.

Points on this clonotype: A read error may be the cause here, since a much bigger clone is one base away. The CDR3 nucleotides are TGCGCCAGCAGCAACGGACTAGTGGGGTCCGCTAGGCAGTTCTTC. This sequence encodes CASSNGLVGSARQFF. The gene calls are TRBV4-1 and TRBJ2-1, with TRBD2 matching over 7 bases. CDR3 length equals 15 residues. The V segment lost 5 bases and the J segment 12 bases; nucleotides outside the gene matches: 16. Germline V gene sequence: CDR1 MGHRA, CDR2 YSYEKL.

This clonotype was recorded a few times. The CDR3 protein is CASSLGVGGGQPQHF. CDR3 nucleotides: TGTGCCAGCAGCTTAGGGGTGGGGGGCGGTCAGCCCCAGCATTTT. J is TRBJ1-5 and V is TRBV13; perhaps TRBD1 as D (6 bases). This CDR3 comprises 15 residues. The germline V gene has CDR1 PRHDT and CDR2 FYEKMQ (reference sequence). Trimming left V 0 bases short and J 6 bases short, with 12 bases between.

The table lists this clonotype with many counts. The chain uses TRBV7-2 and TRBJ2-2; no definite D call. V shed 0 bases and J shed 6 bases, with 8 bases lying between them. Germline V gene lookup returns CDR1 SGHTA and CDR2 FQGNSA. The CDR3 sequence is 14 residues long. CDR3 protein: CASSLAWTAGELFF. CDR3 in DNA: TGTGCCAGCAGCTTAGCGTGGACGGCCGGGGAGCTGTTTTTT. Drawing the rest from reference TRBV7-2 and TRBJ2-2, the complete variable domain is GAGVSQSPSNKVTEKGKDVELRCDPISGHTALYWYRQSLGQGLEFLIYFQGNSAPDKSGLPSDRFSAERTGGSVSTLTIQRTQQEDSAVYLCASSLAWTAGELFFGEGSRLTVL.

The chain uses TRBV28 and TRBJ2-1; no reliable D call. The CDR3 is made up of 14 amino acids. V was shortened by 6 bases and J by 2 bases, with 11 bases between the two germline ends. The germline V gene has CDR1 MDHEN and CDR2 SYDVKM. For the CDR3, the DNA is TGTGCCAGCAGATCAACTCGGACCTACAATGAGCAGTTCTTC. It specifies CASRSTRTYNEQFF.

The chain carries TRBV20-1 and TRBJ1-1, with TRBD1 as a possible D gene (5 bases). V lost 0 bases, J lost 7 bases, and 24 bases lay in between. Germline CDR1 reads DFQATT; CDR2 reads SNEGSKA (reference sequence). The CDR3 is made up of 17 amino acids. CDR3 region: CSARDISGAGRVSEAFF. The CDR3, as DNA: TGCAGTGCTAGAGATATATCCGGGGCAGGTCGAGTAAGTGAAGCTTTCTTT.

J is TRBJ2-1 and V is TRBV7-6; TRBD2 is a possible D gene (5 bases). Trimming shortened V by 5 bases and J by 8 bases, and 13 bases separated the two germline ends. The CDR3 has 13 residues. Per the germline V gene, CDR1 is SGHVS and CDR2 is FNYEAQ. DNA for the CDR3: TGTGCCAGCAGCCTCGGGGAATACGATGAGCAGTTCTTC. It codes for CASSLGEYDEQFF.

The chain employs TRBV7-2 and TRBJ1-3, with 9 bases aligning to TRBD1. V lost 5 bases to trimming and J lost 0 bases; unmatched junction nucleotides: 5. CDR3 length equals 16 residues. Germline-derived CDR1 and CDR2 are SGHTA and FQGNSA. The CDR3 protein is CASSPGQGISGNTIYF. The CDR3 coding sequence is TGTGCCAGCAGCCCCGGACAGGGGATCTCTGGAAACACCATATATTTT.

This clonotype was observed at least ten times. V gene TRBV6-6 combines with J gene TRBJ2-5; 8 bases map to TRBD1. Germline V CDR1 and CDR2: MNHNY, SVGAGI (reference sequence). The CDR3 runs to 16 residues. Unmatched junction bases numbered 9, after V lost 4 bases and J lost 2 bases. The CDR3 region is CASSLPGQAFQETQYF. DNA for the CDR3: TGTGCCAGCAGTTTACCGGGACAGGCTTTTCAAGAGACCCAGTACTTC.

At least ten counts were recorded for this clonotype. The CDR3 reads CASSKLGQNNEQFF. CDR3 sequence (DNA): TGTGCCAGCAGCAAACTTGGACAGAACAATGAGCAGTTCTTC. This rearrangement joins TRBV7-6 to TRBJ2-1; possible D gene TRBD1, 6 bases. Deletions cut 5 bases from V and 5 bases from J, with 13 bases between. There are 14 residues in the CDR3. Germline CDR1 is SGHVS and CDR2 is FNYEAQ.

The sample holds a few counts of this clonotype. The CDR3 sequence: CASRTGPRDEQYV. CDR3 bases: TGCGCCAGCAGAACAGGCCCCCGGGACGAGCAGTACGTC. The V call is TRBV10-2, the J call TRBJ2-7; possibly TRBD1 for D (5 bases). The germline V and J ends were trimmed by 6 bases and 5 bases, with 14 bases remaining between them. The CDR3 covers 13 residues. The germline gives CDR1 WSHSY, CDR2 SAAADI.

The chain is built from TRBV7-9 and TRBJ1-1; 7 bases align to TRBD1. Germline V gene lookup returns CDR1 SEHNR and CDR2 FQNEAQ (reference sequence). The V segment lost 4 bases and the J segment 6 bases; nucleotides outside the gene matches: 8. CDR3 size: 14 residues. CDR3 DNA: TGTGCCAGCAGCTCCCCAGGGGGACTGGCTGAAGCTTTCTTT. Its protein is CASSSPGGLAEAFF.

This clonotype was seen only a few times. The germline gene is not matched at one end of the junction; a read error may be the cause. The genes are TRBV27 and TRBJ2-5; 7 bases match TRBD1. The CDR3 is 13 amino acids. Germline V gene data show CDR1 as MNHEY and CDR2 as SMNVEV (reference sequence). The CDR3 DNA follows: TGTGCCAGCATATCAGGGGGTCAAGGGACCCAGTACTTC. As protein: CASISGGQGTQYF.

Only a few counts were recorded for this clonotype. The rearrangement links TRBV12-3 or TRBV12-4 to TRBJ2-2, with unresolved D. CDR3 length equals 14 residues. The V end was cut by 2 bases, the J end by 5 bases, with 9 bases between. The CDR3 here is CASSLNWGTGELFF. The CDR3 bases are TGTGCCAGCAGTTTAAATTGGGGAACCGGGGAGCTGTTTTTT.

CDR3 residues: CASTRTGVLYSPLHF. The CDR3 bases are TGTGCCAGCACCCGGACAGGGGTATTGTATTCACCCCTCCACTTT. The chain recombines TRBV14 with TRBJ1-6; 9 nucleotides align to TRBD1. CDR3 length equals 15 residues. Germline V gives CDR1 SGHDN, CDR2 FVKESK. V shed 7 bases and J 8 bases; nucleotides not matched to a gene: 9.

This clonotype was picked up a small number of times. The chain recombines TRBV28 with TRBJ1-2; tentatively, D is TRBD1 (5 bases). CDR1 is MDHEN, CDR2 SYDVKM, per germline. The CDR3 sequence is 13 residues long. The V gene lost 6 bases and the J gene lost 8 bases, with 16 bases spanning the gap. The CDR3, as DNA: TGTGCCAGCAGCCCCCCCGGGACCAGAGGCTACACCTTC. This gives the protein CASSPPGTRGYTF.

This clonotype occurred a few times. The chain joins TRBV2 to TRBJ2-3; TRBD2 agrees at 12 bases. Trimming at V came to 8 bases and at J to 5 bases, leaving 5 bases not matched to a gene. The CDR3 loop spans 14 amino acids. From germline, CDR1 is SNHLY and CDR2 FYNNEI. As DNA, the CDR3 is TGTGCCAGCCTGACTAGCGGGGGAATAGATACGCAGTATTTT. It translates to CASLTSGGIDTQYF.